This TCR beta chain was profiled in a study of T-cell reconstitution after alpha-beta-depleted transplantation in children. Many counts were recorded for this clonotype. The library targeted TCRbeta and was prepared with unique molecular identifiers. TCRdb used MiXCR to reprocess the PCR reads, holding one entry per CDR3 protein. Among fewer than 200,000 distinct CDR3 sequences, about 6.4% were seen once, and the ten largest hold more than 2.5%. This CDR3 contains 17 residues. The germline V and J ends were trimmed by 0 bases and 2 bases, with 15 bases remaining between them. Germline V CDR1 and CDR2: MNHEY, SMNVEV (reference sequence).

The receptor was isolated from a human donor who donated a stem cell graft to a child with Wiskott-Aldrich syndrome. The chain combines TRBV27 with TRBJ2-3; weak D call: TRBD2 (6 bases). Material: PBMCs from the stem cell graft donor, obtained from the stem cell graft. The CDR3 coding sequence is TGTGCCAGCAGTTTATCTTTTGGCGGGGTACCCACAGATACGCAGTATTTT. This codes for CASSLSFGGVPTDTQYF.